This TCR beta chain was captured by sequencing in a study of T cell responses to AZD1222 COVID-19 vaccine. Sequencing used immunoSEQ multiplex PCR; TCRdb keeps in-frame clones, though not all of them. The table records more than 90,000 clones, about 88% of them present only once. CDR1 is SGHNT, CDR2 YYREEE, per germline (reference sequence). V was shortened by 3 bases and J by 7 bases, with 16 bases between the two germline ends. The CDR3 loop spans 14 amino acids. Sequenced material: peripheral blood, taken 28 days after the second AZD1222 dose. This clonotype was obtained from an adult who received the AZD1222 COVID-19 vaccine. This chain uses TRBV5-4 with TRBJ1-2; TRBD1 is a possible D gene (5 bases). The CDR3 reads CASSWGSQGGGYTF. DNA of the CDR3: TGTGCCAGCAGCTGGGGGTCCCAGGGAGGTGGCTACACCTTC. Looking up the rest from reference TRBV5-4 and TRBJ1-2 gives the full variable domain: ETGVTQSPTHLIKTRGQQVTLRCSSQSGHNTVSWYQQALGQGPQFIFQYYREEENGRGNFPPRFSGLQFPNYSSELNVNALELDDSALYLCASSWGSQGGGYTFGSGTRLTVV.